Following are 22 T cell receptor beta chains from one sample sequenced in a study of blood T cell repertoires in COVID-19 (dated by TCRdb to 2019 to 2021). Library preparation employed the immunoSEQ multiplex PCR assay. TCRdb carries this immuneACCESS record with in-frame sequences only. Its versions omit some clonotypes, under half of them owing to an unresolved V gene in the studies checked, with the rest unexplained. Within this sample are over 45,000 clones, with approximately 84% of them counted one time only. The ten top clones hold approximately 17% of the sample. Sequencing was performed on peripheral blood. The receptors derive from a man in his 70s with active COVID-19.

The rearrangement links TRBV19 to TRBJ2-7, with unresolved D. Germline V gives CDR1 LNHDA, CDR2 SQIVND (reference sequence). The CDR3 is made up of 13 amino acids. Trimming left V 1 base short and J 3 bases short, with 7 bases between. The CDR3 loop is CASSIGPIYEQYF. The CDR3 DNA reads as TGTGCCAGTAGTATAGGGCCCATCTACGAGCAGTACTTC.

V usage is TRBV6-5 and J usage is TRBJ2-1, with TRBD1 matching over 10 bases. The J segment lost 5 bases and the V segment lost 6 bases, leaving 7 bases of the junction unmatched. Germline V gene data show CDR1 as MNHEY and CDR2 as SVGAGI. This CDR3 is 15 amino acids long. The CDR3 protein is CASSRWGTGDNEQFF. The CDR3 nucleotides read TGTGCCAGCAGCCGATGGGGGACAGGGGACAATGAGCAGTTCTTC.

The chain links TRBV18 to TRBJ1-2, with TRBD1 matching 8 bases. CDR1 is KGHSH, CDR2 LQKENI, per germline. J was trimmed by 6 bases and V by 6 bases; bases with no gene match: 9. The CDR3 loop spans 14 amino acids. The CDR3 sequence is CASSPGGRLDGYTF. The DNA of the CDR3 is TGTGCCAGCTCGCCAGGGGGCCGGTTAGATGGCTACACCTTC.

This chain connects TRBV28 to TRBJ1-2; possible D gene TRBD1, 6 bases. The CDR3 totals 13 residues. Trimming removed 6 bases from V and 2 bases from J, with 10 bases in between. Germline V lookup: CDR1 MDHEN, CDR2 SYDVKM. CDR3 region: CASSSGQNYGYTF. The DNA for the CDR3 is TGTGCCAGCAGCTCTGGACAGAACTATGGCTACACCTTC.

This clone was detected only a few times. CDR3 sequence: CASSQAVTGPYGYTF. CDR3 sequence (DNA): TGTGCCAGCAGCCAAGCTGTGACAGGTCCTTATGGCTACACCTTC. This chain uses TRBV14 with TRBJ1-2, with D possibly matching TRBD1 (6 bases). V was trimmed by 1 base and J by 5 bases, leaving 14 bases between them. This CDR3 is built from 15 residues. Looked up from germline, CDR1 is SGHDN and CDR2 is FVKESK.

The V and J genes are TRBV7-2 and TRBJ2-5; D uncertain. Germline V gene lookup returns CDR1 SGHTA and CDR2 FQGNSA. Deletions cut 2 bases from V and 2 bases from J, with 9 bases between. The CDR3 has 14 amino acids. Here the CDR3 reads CASSLSVLQETQYF. In DNA, the CDR3 is TGTGCCAGCAGCTTATCGGTACTACAAGAGACCCAGTACTTC.

J is TRBJ2-3 and V is TRBV7-2, with TRBD2 as a possible D gene (6 bases). Between the trimmed V and J ends, which lost 6 bases and 0 bases, there was a span of 16 bases. The CDR3 totals 16 residues. Per the germline V gene, CDR1 is SGHTA and CDR2 is FQGNSA. The CDR3 bases are TGTGCCAGCAGTGATCGTGGTAGCGGTAGCACAGATACGCAGTATTTT. It yields the protein CASSDRGSGSTDTQYF. Based on the CDR3 plus reference TRBV7-2 and TRBJ2-3, the full variable domain is GAGVSQSPSNKVTEKGKDVELRCDPISGHTALYWYRQSLGQGLEFLIYFQGNSAPDKSGLPSDRFSAERTGGSVSTLTIQRTQQEDSAVYLCASSDRGSGSTDTQYFGPGTRLTVL.

The chain couples TRBV13 to TRBJ2-1, with 9 bases that match TRBD2. CDR1 is PRHDT, CDR2 FYEKMQ, per germline (reference sequence). This CDR3 has 17 amino acids. J was trimmed by 0 bases and V by 5 bases; bases with no gene match: 8. CDR3: CASSRNGLASSYNEQFF. In nucleotides, the CDR3 is TGTGCCAGCAGCCGGAATGGACTAGCGTCCTCCTACAATGAGCAGTTCTTC.

In this sample, this clone turned up a few times. V gene TRBV12-3 or TRBV12-4 combines with J gene TRBJ1-5; D gene uncertain. V lost 3 bases, J lost 7 bases, and 10 bases lay in between. The CDR3 has 13 residues. The CDR3 here is CASSFERGQPQHF. CDR3 coding DNA: TGTGCCAGCAGTTTTGAGAGAGGACAGCCCCAGCATTTT.

CDR3 region: CASSYDGNYGYTF. CDR3 sequence (DNA): TGTGCCAGCAGTTACGACGGGAACTATGGCTACACCTTC. The chain combines TRBV6-5 with TRBJ1-2, with unresolved D. The germline V gene has CDR1 MNHEY and CDR2 SVGAGI. Trimming cost V 2 bases and J 2 bases, with 6 bases left between them. This CDR3 contains 13 residues.

The rearrangement uses TRBV11-2 and TRBJ2-1; 9 nucleotides match TRBD1. CDR3 length: 15 amino acids. The V segment lost 4 bases and the J segment 6 bases; nucleotides outside the gene matches: 7. Germline CDR1 reads SGHAT; CDR2 reads FQNNGV. The CDR3 loop reads CASSSQGALGNEQFF. The CDR3 nucleotides read TGTGCCAGCAGCTCACAGGGGGCACTGGGCAATGAGCAGTTCTTC.

The J gene is TRBJ1-2, the V gene TRBV6-5; 7 bases match TRBD1. V was clipped by 0 bases and J by 6 bases; unmatched bases: 7. CDR1 is MNHEY and CDR2 is SVGAGI in the germline V gene. The CDR3 spans 15 residues. For the CDR3, the DNA is TGTGCCAGCAGTTACTCCCGGGACAGCAAGCATGGCTACACCTTC. Its translation: CASSYSRDSKHGYTF.

This chain joins TRBV15 and TRBJ2-1; 8 bases are shared with TRBD1. The CDR3 sequence is 14 residues long. Germline V gene sequence: CDR1 LNHNV, CDR2 YYDKDF (reference sequence). Losses at the gene ends were 3 bases for V and 7 bases for J; bases not matched to a gene: 5. The CDR3 reads CATSSQGARNEQFF. The CDR3 DNA reads as TGTGCCACCAGCAGTCAGGGGGCGCGAAATGAGCAGTTCTTC.

The V and J genes are TRBV5-1 and TRBJ2-3; 10 bases line up with TRBD2. Germline V gives CDR1 SGHRS, CDR2 YFSETQ. The CDR3 runs to 15 residues. The V segment lost 2 bases and the J segment 1 base; nucleotides outside the gene matches: 1. The DNA of the CDR3 is TGCGCCAGCAGCTTAGGGACTAGCGGCACAGATACGCAGTATTTT. Its translation is CASSLGTSGTDTQYF.

The chain uses TRBV2 and TRBJ2-1; D unclear. CDR3 size: 13 residues. Trimming took 5 bases from V and 5 from J, leaving 10 bases between them. Germline V lookup: CDR1 SNHLY, CDR2 FYNNEI. The CDR3 protein is CASSSEQNNEQFF. DNA for the CDR3: TGTGCCAGCAGTTCCGAACAGAACAATGAGCAGTTCTTC.

V and J are TRBV19 and TRBJ1-3; no definite D call. The CDR3 covers 15 residues. V lost 3 bases to trimming and J lost 2 bases, with 11 bases between them. Germline V gene data show CDR1 as LNHDA and CDR2 as SQIVND (reference sequence). The CDR3 DNA reads TGTGCCAGTAGTATCGCCAGGTCCGCTGGAAACACCATATATTTT. This gives the protein CASSIARSAGNTIYF. Filled out from reference TRBV19 and TRBJ1-3, the complete variable domain reads DGGITQSPKYLFRKEGQNVTLSCEQNLNHDAMYWYRQDPGQGLRLIYYSQIVNDFQKGDIAEGYSVSREKKESFPLTVTSAQKNPTAFYLCASSIARSAGNTIYFGEGSWLTVV.

The rearrangement joins TRBV27 to TRBJ1-5; D remains unclear. The CDR3 is 12 amino acids. Germline loops: CDR1 MNHEY, CDR2 SMNVEV (reference sequence). Trimming pared 6 bases from V and 2 bases from J, leaving 5 bases between. CDR3 nucleotide sequence: TGTGCCAGCAGGGTAGGCAATCAGCCCCAGCATTTT. The encoded protein is CASRVGNQPQHF.

J is TRBJ2-3 and V is TRBV30, with TRBD2 identical over 8 bases. Germline V gene sequence: CDR1 GTSNPN, CDR2 SVGIG (reference sequence). The CDR3 has 14 amino acids. V lost 5 bases and J lost 3; bases outside the gene matches: 7. The CDR3 DNA is TGTGCCTGGGGCCCCGGGACTAGGACAGATACGCAGTATTTT. This codes for CAWGPGTRTDTQYF.

Only a few counts were recorded for this clone. An end of the junction differs from the germline gene, which may be a read error. The chain is built from TRBV7-7 and TRBJ2-2; no clear D. Germline V gene lookup returns CDR1 SSHAT and CDR2 FNYEAQ (reference sequence). The CDR3 contains 16 residues. CDR3: CASSYANYGNTGELFF. The CDR3 DNA is TGTGCTAGCAGTTACGCCAACTATGGGAACACCGGGGAGCTGTTTTTT.

This clone was found once. The V and J genes are TRBV13 and TRBJ2-3; TRBD2 aligns across 7 bases. J gave up 5 bases and V 4 bases, and 9 bases lay outside the gene matches. The CDR3 loop spans 15 amino acids. CDR1 and CDR2 from the germline V gene are PRHDT and FYEKMQ (reference sequence). The CDR3 sequence: CASSSTGRLLDTQYF. The CDR3 region has the DNA TGTGCCAGCAGCTCGACCGGGAGGCTCTTAGATACGCAGTATTTT.

The chain couples TRBV5-6 to TRBJ2-7; D perhaps matches TRBD1 (5 bases). The CDR3 contains 12 residues. The V end was cut by 4 bases, the J end by 6 bases, with 11 bases between. CDR1 and CDR2 from the germline V gene are SGHDT and YYEEEE. CDR3 nucleotides: TGTGCCAGCAGCCTCAGGGAAACCGAGCAGTACTTC. Protein product: CASSLRETEQYF. The entire variable domain, with the rest obtained from reference TRBV5-6 and TRBJ2-7, is as follows: DAGVTQSPTHLIKTRGQQVTLRCSPKSGHDTVSWYQQALGQGPQFIFQYYEEEERQRGNFPDRFSGHQFPNYSSELNVNALLLGDSALYLCASSLRETEQYFGPGTRLTVT.

This clone was counted a few times. CDR3 protein: CASSVGPGQPQHF. The CDR3 bases are TGTGCCAGCAGCGTAGGGCCAGGTCAGCCCCAGCATTTT. The gene calls are TRBV9 and TRBJ1-5; D remains unclear. The germline V and J ends were trimmed by 0 bases and 6 bases, with 7 bases remaining between them. The CDR3 length is 13 residues. Looked up from germline, CDR1 is SGDLS and CDR2 is YYNGEE. Together with reference TRBV9 and TRBJ1-5, the CDR3 gives the full variable domain: DSGVTQTPKHLITATGQRVTLRCSPRSGDLSVYWYQQSLDQGLQFLIQYYNGEERAKGNILERFSAQQFPDLHSELNLSSLELGDSALYFCASSVGPGQPQHFGDGTRLSIL.